The 25 T cell receptor beta chains in this list originate from one sample, sequenced in a study of T-cell reconstitution after alpha-beta-depleted transplantation in children. Unique molecular identifiers were incorporated when the TCRbeta library was constructed. TCRdb reprocessed the PCR reads via MiXCR and lists one record per CDR3 protein. The table records roughly 240,000 distinct CDR3 sequences, 7.5% to 9.5% of them present only once. The source material was PBMCs, mostly from graft donor cells, sampled 180 days after TCRalphabeta/CD19-depleted stem cell transplant. Receptors originate from a male patient under 18 who had a stem cell transplant for acute lymphoblastic leukemia, so the T cells may come from the graft donor.

This clonotype occurred many times. The CDR3 here is CASGTWAMNTEAFF. As DNA, the CDR3 is TGTGCCAGCGGCACATGGGCAATGAACACTGAAGCTTTCTTT. J is TRBJ1-1 and V is TRBV12-3 or TRBV12-4; D ambiguous. Trimming pared 8 bases from V and 0 bases from J, leaving 13 bases between. This CDR3 comprises 14 residues.

The table lists this clonotype with many counts. CDR3 DNA: TGTGCCAGCAGTTTAGGGGGAGAGTCTAATGAGCAGTTCTTC. Its protein product is CASSLGGESNEQFF. The rearrangement joins TRBV27 to TRBJ2-1; D possibly matches TRBD1 or TRBD2 (5 bases each). Trimming removed 2 bases at V and 7 bases at J, with 12 bases between. There are 14 residues in the CDR3. Germline CDR1 MNHEY, CDR2 SMNVEV (reference sequence).

The table lists this clonotype with many counts. The chain couples TRBV5-1 to TRBJ2-5; 14 bases are a match to TRBD2. The CDR3 extends over 16 amino acids. Looked up from germline, CDR1 is SGHRS and CDR2 is YFSETQ. Losses at the gene ends were 5 bases for V and 4 bases for J; bases not matched to a gene: 7. The CDR3 region is CASRRLAGGLRETQYF. The CDR3 DNA reads TGCGCCAGCAGGCGACTAGCGGGAGGGCTGCGAGAGACCCAGTACTTC.

The sample holds many counts of this clonotype. This chain links TRBV11-3 with TRBJ2-2; D is unresolved. Germline values: CDR1 SGHNT, CDR2 YENEEA. V lost 3 bases and J 7 bases, leaving 9 bases between the germline ends. The CDR3 covers 13 residues. Written as DNA, the CDR3 is TGTGCCAGCAGCTTTGGGCCGGGCGGGGAGCTGTTTTTT. Translated: CASSFGPGGELFF.

By frequency in the sample, this clonotype is medium-sized. This chain connects TRBV18 to TRBJ2-1; TRBD1 aligns across 9 bases. The germline V gene encodes CDR1 KGHSH and CDR2 LQKENI. V was clipped by 3 bases and J by 6 bases; unmatched bases: 6. This CDR3 is 15 amino acids long. The DNA for the CDR3 is TGTGCCAGCTCACCTCTAGGGACAGGGCTCAATGAGCAGTTCTTC. Translation gives CASSPLGTGLNEQFF.

This clonotype was counted many times. This chain joins TRBV12-3 or TRBV12-4 and TRBJ2-3, with TRBD2 as a possible D gene (5 bases). The V end was cut by 5 bases, the J end by 6 bases, with 6 bases between. The CDR3 has 11 amino acids. As DNA, the CDR3 is TGTGCCAGCAGTGCTAGCGATACGCAGTATTTT. It yields the protein CASSASDTQYF.

This clonotype was picked up many times. The chain couples TRBV7-8 to TRBJ2-3; D is undetermined. The CDR3 has 13 residues. The V gene's germline CDR1 is SGHVS and CDR2 FQNEAQ. Trimming pared 2 bases from V and 10 bases from J, leaving 13 bases between. This chain's CDR3 is CASSLRGRDPQYF. DNA of the CDR3: TGTGCCAGCAGCTTAAGAGGCAGAGACCCGCAGTATTTT.

Many counts were recorded for this clonotype. The chain links TRBV6-5 to TRBJ1-1; D unclear. CDR3 length: 14 amino acids. CDR1 is MNHEY, CDR2 SVGAGI, per germline. The V end lost 3 bases, the J end lost 1 base, and 9 bases lay between the germline ends. The CDR3 DNA follows: TGTGCCAGCAGTTATAGATGGGGGAACACTGAAGCTTTCTTT. This sequence encodes CASSYRWGNTEAFF.

This clonotype was counted many times. The chain recombines TRBV7-9 with TRBJ2-2; the D is unclear. The CDR3 runs to 14 residues. Trimming left V 5 bases short and J 4 bases short, with 11 bases between. Germline V lookup: CDR1 SEHNR, CDR2 FQNEAQ (reference sequence). CDR3 loop: CASSPQGITGELFF. The CDR3 region has the DNA TGTGCCAGCAGCCCGCAAGGGATCACCGGGGAGCTGTTTTTT.

This clonotype was found many times. The chain couples TRBV29-1 to TRBJ2-5, with no clear D. CDR3 length: 10 residues. Per germline, CDR1 SQVTM and CDR2 ANQGSEA. V was clipped by 1 base and J by 5 bases, with 2 bases between them. The CDR3 DNA sequence: TGCAGCGTTGAAGGGGAGACCCAGTACTTC. Residues: CSVEGETQYF.

This clonotype was counted at least ten times. V and J are TRBV19 and TRBJ1-3; D is uncertain. V lost 6 bases and J lost 1, with 4 bases in between. The CDR3 runs to 12 residues. Germline CDR1 and CDR2: LNHDA and SQIVND (reference sequence). The CDR3 DNA follows: TGTGCCAGTAGACCGTCTGGAAACACCATATATTTT. Translating it yields CASRPSGNTIYF.

This clonotype was seen more than once but under ten times. This rearrangement joins TRBV4-1 to TRBJ2-7, with 8 nucleotides matching TRBD1. In germline, CDR1 is MGHRA, CDR2 YSYEKL. CDR3 length: 16 amino acids. Germline trimming cut 1 base from V and 4 bases from J; bases unmatched to any gene: 9. The CDR3: CASSQVTGGRGYEQYF. The CDR3 DNA follows: TGCGCCAGCAGCCAAGTAACAGGGGGAAGAGGTTACGAGCAGTACTTC.

This clonotype appeared many times. This chain links TRBV6-2 or TRBV6-3 with TRBJ2-7; 9 bases line up with TRBD1. Per the germline V gene, CDR1 is MNHEY and CDR2 is SVGEGT. The CDR3 runs to 14 residues. The V segment lost 1 base and the J segment 4 bases; nucleotides outside the gene matches: 2. For the CDR3, the DNA is TGTGCCAGCAGTTACTTCGGGACAGGGTACGAGCAGTACTTC. It codes for CASSYFGTGYEQYF.

The chain recombines TRBV23-1 with TRBJ2-4; TRBD1 might be the D (6 bases). TRBV23-1 is labeled an ORF, and its function is uncertain. With 6 bases removed from V and 0 bases from J, the gap between germline ends came to 15 bases. The CDR3 spans 16 residues. CDR3 region: CASSLWGQQAKNIQYF. DNA of the CDR3: TGCGCCAGCAGCCTTTGGGGGCAACAAGCCAAAAACATTCAGTACTTC.

This clonotype was seen ten or more times. An end of the junction does not agree with germline; a read error may underlie this. This rearrangement joins TRBV12-3 or TRBV12-4 to TRBJ2-7, with 9 bases aligning to TRBD2. The CDR3 runs to 15 residues. CDR3 in amino acids: CASTLAGVKYYEQYF. DNA for the CDR3: TGTGCCAGCACTTTAGCGGGAGTAAAATATTACGAGCAGTACTTC.

This clonotype came up many times. This rearrangement joins TRBV12-3 or TRBV12-4 to TRBJ1-2; D gene unclear. Trimming took 2 bases from V and 2 from J, leaving 9 bases between them. The CDR3 is made up of 14 amino acids. This CDR3 is CASSLFGGNYGYTF. For the CDR3, the DNA is TGTGCCAGCAGTTTATTTGGTGGGAACTATGGCTACACCTTC.

At least ten counts were recorded for this clonotype. The V gene is TRBV29-1, the J gene TRBJ2-2; TRBD2 agrees at 7 bases. The CDR3 is 14 amino acids. CDR1 is SQVTM and CDR2 is ANQGSEA in the germline V gene. The J segment lost 4 bases and the V segment lost 7 bases, leaving 9 bases of the junction unmatched. The CDR3 sequence is CSAEAGKVTGELFF. The CDR3 DNA follows: TGCAGCGCCGAAGCGGGAAAGGTCACCGGGGAGCTGTTTTTT.

This clonotype was observed at least ten times. The chain links TRBV4-3 to TRBJ2-4; D is unresolved. The CDR3 length is 16 residues. The germline gives CDR1 LGHNA, CDR2 YSLEER. The V gene lost 0 bases and the J gene lost 0 bases, with 9 bases spanning the gap. The DNA for the CDR3 is TGCGCCAGCAGCCAAGAGGCCGTCCTAGCCAAAAACATTCAGTACTTC. This translates into CASSQEAVLAKNIQYF.

Worth noting for this clonotype: A much larger clone lies one base from this, so it may be a read error. This chain connects TRBV7-3 to TRBJ1-5; D may be TRBD1 (5 bases). There are 14 residues in the CDR3. V was cut by 5 bases and J by 6 bases, with 14 bases left in between. Germline CDR1 reads SGHTA; CDR2 reads FQGTGA. Written as DNA, the CDR3 is TGTGCCAGCAGCCCTATGCAGGGAGTTCAGCCCCAGCATTTT. Its protein product is CASSPMQGVQPQHF.

This clonotype was found many times. The J gene is TRBJ2-7, the V gene TRBV2; D perhaps matches TRBD2 (7 bases). CDR1 and CDR2 from the germline V gene are SNHLY and FYNNEI. The V end lost 2 bases, the J end lost 2 bases, and 10 bases lay between the germline ends. The CDR3 loop spans 14 amino acids. The CDR3 DNA reads TGTGCCAGCAGTGAATGGGGGGGCCCCTACGAGCAGTACTTC. Translation gives CASSEWGGPYEQYF.

Many counts were recorded for this clonotype. J is TRBJ2-7 and V is TRBV28; D is unclear. CDR1 is MDHEN, CDR2 SYDVKM, per germline. V was pared by 3 bases and J by 0 bases, with 12 bases between. The CDR3 runs to 15 residues. CDR3 coding DNA: TGTGCCAGCAGTTTTCCTCTCAAACGCTCCTACGAGCAGTACTTC. It codes for CASSFPLKRSYEQYF.

In this sample, this clonotype turned up many times. This sequence joins TRBV5-4 and TRBJ1-5; D unresolved. CDR1 is SGHNT, CDR2 YYREEE, per germline (reference sequence). This CDR3 has 12 amino acids. V lost 4 bases and J lost 11, with 13 bases in between. CDR3: CASSDRTGSQHF. Here the CDR3 DNA reads TGTGCCAGCAGCGATCGGACGGGGTCCCAGCATTTT.

The genes are TRBV12-3 or TRBV12-4 and TRBJ2-2; D possibly uses TRBD1 or TRBD2 (7 bases each). The CDR3 runs to 18 residues. Trimming pared 7 bases from V and 4 bases from J, leaving 25 bases between. The CDR3 DNA sequence: TGTGCCAGCACCCAGCTCAGGGGGGGCAGGGGAGGCACCGGGGAGCTGTTTTTT. Encoded protein: CASTQLRGGRGGTGELFF.

This clonotype was counted ten times or more. The rearrangement joins TRBV3-1 to TRBJ2-7, with TRBD2 matching over 9 bases. The junction had 8 bases not matched to a gene; V was cut back by 2 bases and J by 0 bases. The germline gives CDR1 LGHDT, CDR2 YNNKEL (reference sequence). CDR3 length equals 17 residues. The CDR3 sequence: CASSQFHAGGGSYEQYF. The CDR3 coding sequence is TGTGCCAGCAGCCAATTCCACGCGGGAGGGGGCTCCTACGAGCAGTACTTC.

Details on this clonotype: This may be a read error: a much more frequent sequence differs by one nucleotide. The chain employs TRBV10-3 and TRBJ1-2; no definite D call. Germline loops: CDR1 ENHRY, CDR2 SYGVKD. The CDR3 runs 17 residues. V gave up 5 bases and J gave up 3 bases, with 22 bases separating them. The CDR3 sequence: CAISRLALLKKDYGYTF. Written as DNA, the CDR3 is TGTGCCATCAGTCGCCTGGCCCTCTTGAAGAAGGACTATGGCTACACCTTC.